The 12 T cell receptor beta chains presented below share a single source sample, sequenced in a study of shared clonotypes between healthy human individuals. Profiling relied on immunoSEQ multiplex PCR, and the TCRdb table lists in-frame clones only, not all of them. The data show more than 2 million clones, with approximately 96% seen just once and less than 0.15% held by the top ten. The sample taken for sequencing was naive CD4+ T cells sorted from blood. Subset described: CD45RA+ positively selected. The receptors were sampled from a young man in good health.

This chain links TRBV5-1 with TRBJ2-3; tentative D call: TRBD2 (6 bases). The V gene lost 3 bases and the J gene lost 1 base, with 15 bases spanning the gap. The CDR3 consists of 16 residues. Germline values: CDR1 SGHRS, CDR2 YFSETQ. This CDR3 reads CASSSQGSGRTDTQYF. Here the CDR3 DNA reads TGCGCCAGCAGCTCGCAGGGTAGCGGTCGCACAGATACGCAGTATTTT. Full variable domain (missing parts from reference TRBV5-1 and TRBJ2-3): KAGVTQTPRYLIKTRGQQVTLSCSPISGHRSVSWYQQTPGQGLQFLFEYFSETQRNKGNFPGRFSGRQFSNSRSEMNVSTLELGDSALYLCASSSQGSGRTDTQYFGPGTRLTVL.

V is TRBV5-1 and J is TRBJ2-7, with unresolved D. The CDR3 covers 12 residues. Germline CDR1 and CDR2: SGHRS and YFSETQ. Trimming removed 2 bases from V and 3 bases from J, with 6 bases in between. Here the CDR3 reads CASSFEHYEQYF. As DNA, the CDR3 is TGCGCCAGCAGCTTTGAGCACTACGAGCAGTACTTC.

The chain employs TRBV15 and TRBJ2-3; no clear D gene. Trimming pared 0 bases from V and 6 bases from J, leaving 7 bases between. Germline CDR1 reads LNHNV; CDR2 reads YYDKDF (reference sequence). This CDR3 has 13 amino acids. The chain's CDR3 is CATSRDVGDTQYF. CDR3 sequence (DNA): TGTGCCACCAGCAGAGATGTGGGGGATACGCAGTATTTT.

This clone was observed a single time. The chain uses TRBV19 and TRBJ2-6; D perhaps matches TRBD1 (5 bases). The V end lost 5 bases, the J end lost 2 bases, and 13 bases lay between the germline ends. CDR3 length: 16 residues. Germline V lookup: CDR1 LNHDA, CDR2 SQIVND (reference sequence). The DNA of the CDR3 is TGTGCCAGTAGTGGCCAGGGTATACCTGGGGCCAACGTCCTGACTTTC. It codes for CASSGQGIPGANVLTF. Full variable domain (rest looked up from reference TRBV19 and TRBJ2-6): DGGITQSPKYLFRKEGQNVTLSCEQNLNHDAMYWYRQDPGQGLRLIYYSQIVNDFQKGDIAEGYSVSREKKESFPLTVTSAQKNPTAFYLCASSGQGIPGANVLTFGAGSRLTVL.

On this clone itself: In the same sample, other DNA sequences code for this CDR3. The V gene is TRBV30, the J gene TRBJ1-1; no reliable D call. This CDR3 has 13 residues. CDR1 and CDR2 (germline): GTSNPN, SVGIG (reference sequence). Trimming removed 3 bases from V and 8 bases from J, with 16 bases in between. The CDR3, as DNA: TGTGCCTGGAGGGTAGACTTGGGTACCGAAGCTTTCTTT. It codes for CAWRVDLGTEAFF.

This clone was counted once. This rearrangement joins TRBV11-2 to TRBJ2-7; no clear D gene. Germline V lookup: CDR1 SGHAT, CDR2 FQNNGV. V was clipped by 3 bases and J by 2 bases, with 8 bases between them. This CDR3 is built from 13 residues. Here the CDR3 reads CASSFHSTYEQYF. The CDR3 DNA is TGTGCCAGCAGCTTCCACAGCACCTACGAGCAGTACTTC.

The chain recombines TRBV5-1 with TRBJ2-3; the match to TRBD2 covers 7 bases. From germline, CDR1 is SGHRS and CDR2 YFSETQ. The CDR3 has 15 residues. Losses at the gene ends were 2 bases for V and 3 bases for J; bases not matched to a gene: 6. DNA of the CDR3: TGCGCCAGCAGCTTCGCGGGAGAGGGTACAGATACGCAGTATTTT. Its translation is CASSFAGEGTDTQYF. The whole variable domain, filled in from reference TRBV5-1 and TRBJ2-3, reads KAGVTQTPRYLIKTRGQQVTLSCSPISGHRSVSWYQQTPGQGLQFLFEYFSETQRNKGNFPGRFSGRQFSNSRSEMNVSTLELGDSALYLCASSFAGEGTDTQYFGPGTRLTVL.

V and J are TRBV6-4 and TRBJ1-4; D call uncertain. The CDR3 runs 15 residues. The V and J ends lost 3 bases and 2 bases respectively, with 10 bases between them. Germline assignment: CDR1 MRHNA and CDR2 SNTAGT. The chain's CDR3 is CASSESPPTNEKLFF. CDR3 bases: TGTGCCAGCAGTGAGAGCCCTCCGACTAATGAAAAACTGTTTTTT.

The V gene is TRBV11-2, the J gene TRBJ1-1, with unresolved D. This CDR3 spans 14 amino acids. Trimming shortened V by 3 bases and J by 1 base, and 9 bases separated the two germline ends. Germline V CDR1 and CDR2: SGHAT, FQNNGV. The CDR3 DNA is TGTGCCAGCAGCTTCGGTTACTCGAACACTGAAGCTTTCTTT. Its translation: CASSFGYSNTEAFF.

The chain links TRBV11-2 to TRBJ2-7; 11 bases align to TRBD2. Germline values: CDR1 SGHAT, CDR2 FQNNGV. The CDR3 is 16 residues long. V was pared by 5 bases and J by 3 bases, with 9 bases of the junction left unmatched. The CDR3 spells CASSPRLAGTFYEQYF. In nucleotides, the CDR3 is TGTGCCAGCAGCCCAAGACTAGCGGGAACTTTCTACGAGCAGTACTTC.

CDR3 DNA sequence: TGTGCCAGCACCGAAGGACAGGGCCCCCTATTTTCTTCCTACGAGCAGTACTTC. Residues: CASTEGQGPLFSSYEQYF. V gene TRBV28 combines with J gene TRBJ2-7, with 8 bases matching TRBD1. The CDR3 covers 18 residues. Trimming at V came to 7 bases and at J to 1 base, leaving 18 bases not matched to a gene. Germline CDR1 MDHEN, CDR2 SYDVKM.

The gene calls are TRBV29-1 and TRBJ2-3, with D perhaps assigned TRBD1 or TRBD2 (5 bases each). CDR3 size: 14 residues. The germline gives CDR1 SQVTM, CDR2 ANQGSEA. The ends were cut back, 5 bases at V and 4 bases at J, with 16 bases in the middle. CDR3: CSVFEGRVADTQYF. The CDR3 bases are TGCAGCGTTTTCGAGGGCAGGGTTGCAGATACGCAGTATTTT.